The subject of this entry is one T cell receptor (beta chain). Its specificity is unknown. The data belong to a study of cytomegalovirus exposure and HLA in healthy donors. Overall study context: Approximately 180 million T cells yielded some 120 million unique TCR beta sequences in earlier analysis. Falling in the Caucasian-associated ancestry cluster were 81% of 398 genotyped donors.

The CDR3 runs 15 residues. Germline assignment: CDR1 SGHNT and CDR2 YENEEA. V dropped 0 bases and J dropped 8 bases, with 14 bases sitting between them. Vbeta (60) and Jbeta (13) primers were used in the PCR. Only in-frame clones appear in the TCRdb table, and some are missing; sequencing was by immunoSEQ multiplex PCR. The table lists 90,000 to 110,000 clones, around four fifths of them singletons, with 6.5% to 9.5% in the top ten. Findings and limits, study-wide: In a later analysis, HLA-associated beta chains showed higher expansion and lower generation probabilities than comparable chains.

This sequence was found in a woman aged 40 to 49 in good health and CMV-seropositive. This rearrangement joins TRBV11-3 to TRBJ2-1; D is unresolved. The specimen sequenced was PBMCs. The CDR3: CASSLEASTSDEQFF. CDR3 nucleotide sequence: TGTGCCAGCAGCTTAGAGGCTAGTACTTCCGATGAGCAGTTCTTC.